Listed below are T cell receptor beta chains from one sample, sequenced in a study of cytomegalovirus exposure and HLA in healthy donors. The assay was immunoSEQ multiplex PCR, and TCRdb's table has in-frame clones only and misses some. This sample yields 72,000 or so clones, of which less than 80% are seen a single time; 3% belongs to the top ten. Sequencing was performed on PBMCs. The receptor set was obtained from a woman aged 45 to 65 in good health and CMV-seronegative. CDR3s include the opening cysteine and the closing phenylalanine or tryptophan. D genes are given only for firm matches. Rows may omit the clone size; those that give it use once, few, many or a size class.

j_call clone_size d_call v_call cdr3_nt cdr3_aa
TRBJ2-1 - TRBD2 TRBV5-4 TGTGCCAGCAGCTTGGCGTCTAGCGGGACGTCTGAGCAGTTCTTC CASSLASSGTSEQFF
TRBJ2-7 few TRBD1 TRBV2 TGTGCCACCAAAGGGACAGAATATGGAGAGCAGTACTTC CATKGTEYGEQYF
TRBJ1-1 - TRBD1 TRBV30 TGTGCCTGGAGGGACAGGCAGGGGAACACTGAAGCTTTCTTT CAWRDRQGNTEAFF
TRBJ2-2 - - TRBV9 TGTGCCAGCAGCGTAGAGGCCCACAGGGAAACCGGGGAGCTGTTTTTT CASSVEAHRETGELFF
TRBJ1-5 once - TRBV10-3 TGTGCCATCAGTGAGTCCGGTCGGGTACCGGAGAGTCAGCCCCAGCATTTT CAISESGRVPESQPQHF
TRBJ1-2 once - TRBV5-1 TGCGCCAGCGCAACAGGTCACTATGGCTACACCTTC CASATGHYGYTF
TRBJ2-7 few - TRBV19 TGTGCCAGTAGTCGGGCCAAGGGGACAGAGCAGTACTTC CASSRAKGTEQYF
TRBJ2-7 - - TRBV7-2 TGTGCCAGCAGCTGGCCTTTCGGGGGCGAGCAGTACTTC CASSWPFGGEQYF
TRBJ1-3 - - TRBV4-3 TGCGCCAGCAGCGCGACACATGGGGCTTCTGGAAACACCATATATTTT CASSATHGASGNTIYF
TRBJ2-3 - - TRBV19 TGTGCCAGTAGCGGTCGTGGCGGGATGGTTACGCAGTATTTT CASSGRGGMVTQYF
TRBJ2-7 - TRBD2 TRBV7-2 TGTGCCAGCAGTTTAACAGCGGGGGTCACCCACGAGCAGTACTTC CASSLTAGVTHEQYF
TRBJ2-7 - - TRBV5-1 TGCGCCAGCCAAGAACAAGGGGCGAACGAGCAGTACTTC CASQEQGANEQYF
TRBJ2-7 - TRBD1 TRBV6-6 TGTGCCAGCAGTTACTCGACAGGGGGAGTCTACGAGCAGTACTTC CASSYSTGGVYEQYF
TRBJ2-2 - TRBD2 TRBV5-1 TGCGCCAGCAGCTTTTCTTCGGGAGGCACCGGGGAGCTGTTTTTT CASSFSSGGTGELFF
TRBJ1-1 few TRBD1 TRBV4-1 TGCGCCAGCAGCATGCCAGGGGGCGCTGTGTCTGAAGCTTTCTTT CASSMPGGAVSEAFF
TRBJ1-2 - TRBD1 TRBV4-1 TGCGCCAGCAGCCAATTACGGGACAGCCGGGGCTACACCTTC CASSQLRDSRGYTF
TRBJ2-1 few - TRBV19 TGTGCCAGTAGTATGCTGGGTAGTAGCGAGCAGTTCTTC CASSMLGSSEQFF
TRBJ1-3 - - TRBV5-1 TGCGCCAGCAGCTTGGCCGACGGAGGCTCTGGAAACACCATATATTTT CASSLADGGSGNTIYF
TRBJ1-3 - - TRBV28 TGTGCCAGCAGTTTAGTCCAGGCGGGAAACACCATATATTTT CASSLVQAGNTIYF
TRBJ1-1 - TRBD1 TRBV7-2 TGTGCCAGCAGCCCCTGGACAGGGCAGATCACTGAAGCTTTCTTT CASSPWTGQITEAFF
TRBJ2-5 - TRBD2 TRBV2 TGTGCCAGCGGGCTCCAACTAGCGGCCCAAGAGACCCAGTACTTC CASGLQLAAQETQYF
TRBJ2-7 few - TRBV21-1 TGTGCCAGCAGCAAAATTTGGGGGGCCTACGAGCAGTACTTC CASSKIWGAYEQYF
TRBJ2-7 - TRBD2 TRBV27 TGTGCCAGCGGATGGGGGACTAGCGGGAGAGGGGTTTACGAGCAGTACTTC CASGWGTSGRGVYEQYF
TRBJ1-2 - TRBD1 TRBV2 TGTGCCAGCACCCCCTGGTGGCAGGGGGCAAGCTACACCTTC CASTPWWQGASYTF
TRBJ1-5 - TRBD1 TRBV6-6 TGTGCCAGCAGTTACTATGACAGGGCTCATCAGCCCCAGCATTTT CASSYYDRAHQPQHF
TRBJ2-7 - TRBD1 TRBV19 TGTGCCAGTAGTATGGACAGGGGGTTCTACGAGCAGTACTTC CASSMDRGFYEQYF
TRBJ1-2 - TRBD1 TRBV5-1 TGCGCCAGCAGCTGGGGGACAGAGCAAGGCTACACCTTC CASSWGTEQGYTF
TRBJ1-1 - TRBD1 TRBV5-1 TGCGCCAGCAGCCCGGGGACAGCGAACACTGAAGCTTTCTTT CASSPGTANTEAFF
TRBJ1-1 few TRBD1 TRBV6-5 TGTGCCAGCAGACAGCAGGGGGTGGGAGCTGAAGCTTTCTTT CASRQQGVGAEAFF
TRBJ1-6 - TRBD1 TRBV6-5 TGTGCCAGCACCCCCGGGACAGATATTTCACCCCTCCACTTT CASTPGTDISPLHF
TRBJ1-2 - - TRBV9 TGTGCCAGCAGCGAGCCAGGAGGGACTGGCTACACCTTC CASSEPGGTGYTF
TRBJ2-2 - - TRBV9 TGTGCCAGCAGCGTTACCAGCGGCGGCGGGGAGCTGTTTTTT CASSVTSGGGELFF
TRBJ1-1 - TRBD1 TRBV7-9 TGTGCCAGCAGCTTAGGTCAGGGGGAGGCTTTCTTT CASSLGQGEAFF
TRBJ2-7 - - TRBV6-4 TGTGCCAGCAGTGGTCGGTGCGGAGCCGATATCTACGAGCAGTACTTC CASSGRCGADIYEQYF
TRBJ2-7 - - TRBV7-9 TGTGCCAGCAGCTTTCAATTTAGTGGGACATCCTACGAGCAGTACTTC CASSFQFSGTSYEQYF
TRBJ1-1 - TRBD1 TRBV11-3 TGTGCCAGCAGCTCGACAGGGGCCCTGTCCTTTGAAGCTTTCTTT CASSSTGALSFEAFF
TRBJ2-5 - - TRBV15 TGTGCCACCAGCAGAGATCCCGGACACCGAGAAGAGACCCAGTACTTC CATSRDPGHREETQYF
TRBJ2-7 - TRBD2 TRBV25-1 TGTGCCAGCAGTGAGTATCAGGGACTAGGCGAGCAGTACTTC CASSEYQGLGEQYF
TRBJ2-5 - - TRBV5-4 TGTGCCAGCAGCTTCCTCCCCTTAGAGACCCAGTACTTC CASSFLPLETQYF
TRBJ1-2 - - TRBV28 TGTGCCAGCAGTTGGACAGTGGTAGGCTACACCTTC CASSWTVVGYTF
TRBJ1-2 - TRBD1 TRBV7-9 TGTGCCAGCAGCTGGGACAGCTATGGCTACACCTTC CASSWDSYGYTF
TRBJ2-7 few - TRBV9 TGTGCCAGCAGCGTGAGCCCAGGATACGAGCAGTACTTC CASSVSPGYEQYF
TRBJ2-7 - TRBD1 TRBV27 TGTGCCAGCAGTGTAGGACAGGGCGGCTACGAGCAGTACTTC CASSVGQGGYEQYF
TRBJ2-5 - TRBD1 TRBV5-4 TGTGCCAGCAGTCAGTGGACAGGGGAATCGGATGAGACCCAGTACTTC CASSQWTGESDETQYF
TRBJ1-4 once TRBD1 TRBV28 TGTGCCAGCAGCGGAGACAGGGTAGTGGAAAAACTGTTTTTT CASSGDRVVEKLFF
TRBJ2-4 - TRBD2 TRBV2 TGTGCCAGCAGTGAATCCCCGGGGGGCAAAAACATTCAGTACTTC CASSESPGGKNIQYF
TRBJ2-5 few TRBD1 TRBV7-2 TGTGCCAGCAGCAAAAGGACAGGGGGCAGGGAGACCCAGTACTTC CASSKRTGGRETQYF
TRBJ1-1 - - TRBV9 TGTGCCAGCAGCGTAGAGGGGGGGGCAGTAGCTTTCTTT CASSVEGGAVAFF